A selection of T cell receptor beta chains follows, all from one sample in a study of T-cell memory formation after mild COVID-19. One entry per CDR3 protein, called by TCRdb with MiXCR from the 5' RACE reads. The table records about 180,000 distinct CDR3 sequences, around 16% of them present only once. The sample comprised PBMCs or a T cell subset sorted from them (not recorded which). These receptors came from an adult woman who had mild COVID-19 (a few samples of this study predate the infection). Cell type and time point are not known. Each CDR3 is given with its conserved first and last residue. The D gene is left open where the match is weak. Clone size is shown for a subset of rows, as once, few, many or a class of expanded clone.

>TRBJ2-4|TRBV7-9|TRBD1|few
CASRKTVGTEQYF
TGTGCCAGCAGGAAGACGGTAGGGACAGAACAGTACTTC
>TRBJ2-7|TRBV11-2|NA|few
CASSLDQRVEQYF
TGTGCCAGCAGCTTAGATCAAAGGGTTGAGCAGTACTTC
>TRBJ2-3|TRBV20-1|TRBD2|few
CSVRRSGTSTDTQYF
TGCAGTGTCCGGCGGAGCGGGACTAGCACAGATACGCAGTATTTT
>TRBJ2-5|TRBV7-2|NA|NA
CASSTGIETQYF
TGTGCCAGCAGCACTGGGATAGAGACCCAGTACTTC
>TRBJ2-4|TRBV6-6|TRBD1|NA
CASSSGTGRIQYF
TGTGCCAGCAGCTCCGGGACAGGACGCATTCAGTACTTC
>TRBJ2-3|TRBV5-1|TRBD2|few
CASSSPSRGGTDTQYF
TGCGCCAGCAGCTCCCCGAGCCGGGGGGGAACAGATACGCAGTATTTT
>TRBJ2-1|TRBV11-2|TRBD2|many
CASRLLAGVYNEQFF
TGTGCCAGCAGACTTCTAGCGGGAGTGTACAATGAGCAGTTCTTC
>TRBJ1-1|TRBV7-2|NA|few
CASSRGRVNTEAFF
TGTGCCAGCAGCCGGGGCCGAGTGAACACTGAAGCTTTCTTT
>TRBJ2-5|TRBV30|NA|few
CAWKEAGIFQETQYF
TGTGCCTGGAAAGAGGCGGGCATCTTCCAAGAGACCCAGTACTTC
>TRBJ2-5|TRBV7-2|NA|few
CASRSTRSSFQETQYF
TGTGCCAGCAGATCTACTAGATCAAGTTTCCAAGAGACCCAGTACTTC
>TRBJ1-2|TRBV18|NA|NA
CASSPPGRVGGYTF
TGTGCCAGCTCACCACCGGGTAGGGTCGGTGGCTACACCTTC
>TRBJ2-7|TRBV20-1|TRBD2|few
CSALLAAPYEQYF
TGCAGTGCTCTACTAGCGGCTCCCTACGAGCAGTACTTC
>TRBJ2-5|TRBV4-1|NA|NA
CASSHEGYQETQYF
TGCGCCAGCAGCCACGAGGGGTATCAAGAGACCCAGTACTTC
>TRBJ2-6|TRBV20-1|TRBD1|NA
CSARVRDRVMAGANVLTF
TGCAGTGCTAGAGTTAGGGACAGGGTAATGGCTGGGGCCAACGTCCTGACTTTC
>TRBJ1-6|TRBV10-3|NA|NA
CAISTEPGPLSNSPLHF
TGTGCCATCAGCACAGAACCGGGACCGTTATCGAATTCACCCCTCCACTTT
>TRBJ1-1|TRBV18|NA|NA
CASSSSGPGRAFF
TGTGCCAGCTCATCCTCCGGACCGGGGCGGGCTTTCTTT
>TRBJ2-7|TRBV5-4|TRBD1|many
CASSLGENRGLDEQYF
TGTGCCAGCAGCTTGGGGGAAAACAGGGGGCTTGACGAGCAGTACTTC